This T cell receptor beta chain stems from a study of blood T cell repertoires in COVID-19. Study-wide background: Sources were T cells, B-cell-depleted T cells, or PBMCs; the material itself was cDNA or gDNA.

CDR1 is SGDLS and CDR2 is YYNGEE in the germline V gene. V lost 0 bases and J lost 5, with 11 bases in between. This CDR3 region has 14 residues. Assay: immunoSEQ multiplex PCR; the TCRdb copy retains only in-frame clones and omits some. The profile shows about 74,000 clones, 88% of them singletons. The source of this sequence is an elderly woman with active or convalescent COVID-19. The sample comprised peripheral blood. The genes are TRBV9 and TRBJ1-1; perhaps TRBD1 as D (6 bases). The CDR3 DNA reads as TGTGCCAGCAGCGTAGCTATGCAGGGGACTGAAGCTTTCTTT. It yields the protein CASSVAMQGTEAFF.